These 32 T cell receptor beta chains came from one sample sequenced in a study of T-cell reconstitution after alpha-beta-depleted transplantation in children. A library of TCRbeta sequences, prepared with unique molecular identifiers, was generated. From the PCR reads, TCRdb called clonotypes with MiXCR, one entry per CDR3 protein. The table lists approximately 500,000 distinct CDR3 sequences, 25% to 30% of them singletons. Sample: PBMCs, taken before TCRalphabeta/CD19-depleted stem cell transplant. The receptors originated from a boy under two years old with Wiskott-Aldrich syndrome, due to receive a stem cell transplant.

The V call is TRBV6-2 or TRBV6-3, the J call TRBJ1-5; D gene uncertain. The CDR3 has 16 amino acids. From germline, CDR1 is MNHEY and CDR2 SVGEGT. V was shortened by 2 bases and J by 3 bases, with 14 bases between the two germline ends. CDR3 sequence: CASSYGAVGDNQPQHF. The DNA for the CDR3 is TGTGCCAGCAGTTACGGCGCGGTTGGAGACAATCAGCCCCAGCATTTT.

This clonotype was seen only a few times. This sequence joins TRBV5-1 and TRBJ1-2; possible D gene TRBD1, 5 bases. The V end lost 4 bases, the J end lost 3 bases, and 31 bases lay between the germline ends. CDR1 is SGHRS, CDR2 YFSETQ, per germline. This CDR3 spans 20 amino acids. CDR3 in amino acids: CASSPTWGTTGAPVHYGYTF. The CDR3 region has the DNA TGCGCCAGCAGCCCAACCTGGGGGACCACCGGGGCCCCAGTCCACTATGGCTACACCTTC.

The chain carries TRBV15 and TRBJ2-1, with TRBD1 matching over 7 bases. Per germline, CDR1 LNHNV and CDR2 YYDKDF (reference sequence). There are 17 residues in the CDR3. Trimming cost V 1 base and J 7 bases; bases outside gene matches: 13. As DNA, the CDR3 is TGTGCCACCAGCAGAGGATTAGGACAGGCTCTTGGGAATGAGCAGTTCTTC. Protein sequence: CATSRGLGQALGNEQFF.

In this sample, this clonotype turned up a few times. The chain carries TRBV5-1 and TRBJ1-4, with no clear D. The V end lost 0 bases, the J end lost 3 bases, and 9 bases lay between the germline ends. Germline assignment: CDR1 SGHRS and CDR2 YFSETQ. This CDR3 has 15 residues. The CDR3 nucleotides read TGCGCCAGCAGCTTGGAGTTGGGAGCTAATGAAAAACTGTTTTTT. Residues: CASSLELGANEKLFF.

The V gene is TRBV28, the J gene TRBJ1-4, with D possibly being TRBD1 (5 bases). The germline CDR1 and CDR2 sequences are MDHEN and SYDVKM. The CDR3 is 14 amino acids. V was pared by 4 bases and J by 5 bases, with 11 bases between. The CDR3 DNA follows: TGTGCCAGCAGTTGGGGACGGATAAATGAAAAACTGTTTTTT. This translates into CASSWGRINEKLFF. The full variable domain, with the rest looked up from reference TRBV28 and TRBJ1-4, is DVKVTQSSRYLVKRTGEKVFLECVQDMDHENMFWYRQDPGLGLRLIYFSYDVKMKEKGDIPEGYSVSREKKERFSLILESASTNQTSMYLCASSWGRINEKLFFGSGTQLSVL.

The chain couples TRBV12-5 to TRBJ1-5, with D hard to call. Germline CDR1 and CDR2: LGHNT and FRNRAP. This CDR3 is built from 11 residues. Trimming stripped 4 bases from V and 7 bases from J, with 5 bases between. CDR3 region: CASGWHQPQHF. For the CDR3, the DNA is TGTGCTAGTGGTTGGCACCAGCCCCAGCATTTT. The full variable domain, with the rest looked up from reference TRBV12-5 and TRBJ1-5, is DARVTQTPRHKVTEMGQEVTMRCQPILGHNTVFWYRQTMMQGLELLAYFRNRAPLDDSGMPKDRFSAEMPDATLATLKIQPSEPRDSAVYFCASGWHQPQHFGDGTRLSIL.

The chain combines TRBV11-2 with TRBJ2-2; TRBD2 matches 10 bases. V lost 4 bases to trimming and J lost 2 bases; unmatched junction nucleotides: 13. In germline, CDR1 is SGHAT, CDR2 FQNNGV. This CDR3 contains 19 residues. The CDR3 loop reads CASSSRGKRTSGNTGELFF. CDR3 DNA: TGTGCCAGCAGCTCGAGGGGAAAAAGGACTAGCGGTAACACCGGGGAGCTGTTTTTT.

Here the CDR3 reads CASSLRDRRDEQYF. In DNA form, the CDR3 reads TGCGCCAGCAGCTTGAGGGACAGGAGGGACGAGCAGTACTTC. The rearrangement joins TRBV5-1 to TRBJ2-7; TRBD1 matches 8 bases. Looked up from germline, CDR1 is SGHRS and CDR2 is YFSETQ. The V and J ends lost 1 base and 5 bases, in that order; junction bases with no gene match: 5. This CDR3 has 14 residues.

This clonotype turned up a few times. The V call is TRBV5-1, the J call TRBJ2-3; 10 bases map to TRBD1. Germline trimming cut 2 bases from V and 0 bases from J; bases unmatched to any gene: 3. CDR1 and CDR2 from the germline V gene are SGHRS and YFSETQ. The length of the CDR3 is 16 residues. CDR3 sequence (DNA): TGCGCCAGCAGCTTCGGGACAGGGGCTAGCACAGATACGCAGTATTTT. This sequence encodes CASSFGTGASTDTQYF.

The chain couples TRBV5-1 to TRBJ2-3; the D is unclear. V was pared by 4 bases and J by 1 base, with 10 bases between. This CDR3 region has 14 residues. Germline V gene sequence: CDR1 SGHRS, CDR2 YFSETQ. CDR3 in amino acids: CASSRDFGTDTQYF. CDR3 bases: TGCGCCAGCAGCCGTGACTTCGGCACAGATACGCAGTATTTT. Drawing the rest from reference TRBV5-1 and TRBJ2-3, the complete variable domain is KAGVTQTPRYLIKTRGQQVTLSCSPISGHRSVSWYQQTPGQGLQFLFEYFSETQRNKGNFPGRFSGRQFSNSRSEMNVSTLELGDSALYLCASSRDFGTDTQYFGPGTRLTVL.

V gene TRBV9 combines with J gene TRBJ2-2, with 7 bases that match TRBD2. Germline V gene lookup returns CDR1 SGDLS and CDR2 YYNGEE. The CDR3 loop spans 16 amino acids. J was trimmed by 2 bases and V by 7 bases; bases with no gene match: 11. DNA for the CDR3: TGTGCCAGCGGGGGGGGTTCAGGCGCCAACACCGGGGAGCTGTTTTTT. Translated: CASGGGSGANTGELFF.

The V call is TRBV7-9, the J call TRBJ1-1; D not resolved. V lost 5 bases and J lost 6, with 10 bases in between. CDR3 size: 12 residues. Germline V gives CDR1 SEHNR, CDR2 FQNEAQ (reference sequence). CDR3 nucleotide sequence: TGTGCCAGCAGCCTGGCGGTACCTGAAGCTTTCTTT. Translation: CASSLAVPEAFF.

The J gene is TRBJ2-7, the V gene TRBV27; D gene ambiguous. CDR3 length: 14 residues. V lost 7 bases, J lost 2 bases, and 15 bases lay in between. CDR1 and CDR2 from the germline V gene are MNHEY and SMNVEV (reference sequence). The CDR3 nucleotides read TGTGCCAGCAAACTCCCCGGCCCCACCTACGAGCAGTACTTC. Amino acid sequence: CASKLPGPTYEQYF.

This clonotype was counted only a few times. The chain is built from TRBV29-1 and TRBJ2-5, with D perhaps TRBD2 (5 bases). The germline V gene encodes CDR1 SQVTM and CDR2 ANQGSEA. This CDR3 region has 14 residues. Trimming left V 6 bases short and J 1 base short, with 15 bases between. The CDR3 nucleotides are TGCAGCGTCTGCGACGGTGGGAGCCAAGAGACCCAGTACTTC. This sequence encodes CSVCDGGSQETQYF.

This chain's CDR3 is CASSWREGLTNEQFF. CDR3 coding DNA: TGTGCCAGCAGCTGGCGGGAGGGTCTTACAAATGAGCAGTTCTTC. V gene TRBV7-2 combines with J gene TRBJ2-1; 9 bases are a match to TRBD2. Trimming removed 4 bases from V and 7 bases from J; junction bases left unmatched: 8. The CDR3 is 15 residues long. Germline V gives CDR1 SGHTA, CDR2 FQGNSA.

The chain recombines TRBV5-1 with TRBJ1-4; 11 bases fit TRBD1. Germline-derived CDR1 and CDR2 are SGHRS and YFSETQ. Trimming cost V 4 bases and J 7 bases; bases outside gene matches: 6. The CDR3 length is 15 residues. The CDR3 reads CASSTAGTGGEKLFF. In nucleotides, the CDR3 is TGCGCCAGCAGCACCGCCGGGACAGGGGGTGAAAAACTGTTTTTT.

This clonotype turned up a few times. The chain combines TRBV5-1 with TRBJ2-7; D is unresolved. CDR1 is SGHRS, CDR2 YFSETQ, per germline. The V and J ends lost 3 bases and 2 bases respectively, with 9 bases between them. The CDR3 loop spans 13 amino acids. The CDR3 region is CASSSDGTYEQYF. CDR3 nucleotides: TGCGCCAGCAGCTCCGACGGAACCTACGAGCAGTACTTC.

A few counts support this clonotype. The chain recombines TRBV7-2 with TRBJ2-2; D perhaps matches TRBD2 (5 bases). Trimming cost V 3 bases and J 1 base, with 6 bases left between them. Germline assignment: CDR1 SGHTA and CDR2 FQGNSA. The CDR3 spans 14 residues. The CDR3 nucleotides are TGTGCCAGCAGCTTCGGGGTGAACACCGGGGAGCTGTTTTTT. This translates into CASSFGVNTGELFF.

CDR3 DNA sequence: TGTGCCACCAGGAGGGGACTAGCGGGGGAGCAGTACTTC. Translation gives CATRRGLAGEQYF. The chain combines TRBV15 with TRBJ2-7; 13 positions agree with TRBD2. Losses at the gene ends were 6 bases for V and 7 bases for J; bases not matched to a gene: 3. CDR1 and CDR2 from the germline V gene are LNHNV and YYDKDF (reference sequence). This CDR3 has 13 amino acids.

This clonotype was recorded a few times. The chain uses TRBV4-2 and TRBJ2-3, with 10 bases lining up with TRBD2. V lost 6 bases to trimming and J lost 2 bases; unmatched junction nucleotides: 8. CDR1 and CDR2 from the germline V gene are LGHNA and YNFKEQ. This CDR3 region has 16 residues. CDR3 DNA sequence: TGTGCCAGCAGTCGCGGACTAGCGGCCCTCACAGATACGCAGTATTTT. Protein product: CASSRGLAALTDTQYF.

Only a few counts were recorded for this clonotype. The V and J genes are TRBV11-2 and TRBJ2-1; 10 nucleotides align to TRBD2. Germline trimming cut 2 bases from V and 6 bases from J; bases unmatched to any gene: 7. The CDR3 sequence is 16 residues long. The germline V gene encodes CDR1 SGHAT and CDR2 FQNNGV. This CDR3 is CASSLLLAGGSNEQFF. CDR3 DNA sequence: TGTGCCAGCAGCTTACTTTTAGCGGGAGGAAGCAATGAGCAGTTCTTC.

This clonotype was observed a handful of times. This sequence joins TRBV6-5 and TRBJ2-7, with a possible D match to TRBD2 (5 bases). The V end lost 6 bases, the J end lost 5 bases, and 17 bases lay between the germline ends. CDR1 is MNHEY, CDR2 SVGAGI, per germline. The CDR3 consists of 14 residues. The CDR3 spells CASRYTRSVHEQYF. CDR3 coding DNA: TGTGCCAGCAGGTATACTAGGAGCGTCCACGAGCAGTACTTC.

J is TRBJ1-5 and V is TRBV3-1; no clear D. The CDR3 totals 15 residues. Trimming removed 1 base from V and 4 bases from J, with 11 bases in between. CDR1 LGHDT and CDR2 YNNKEL come from the germline V gene (reference sequence). This CDR3 is CASSQGRARNQPQHF. Written as DNA, the CDR3 is TGTGCCAGCAGCCAAGGGAGGGCTCGGAATCAGCCCCAGCATTTT.

J is TRBJ1-5 and V is TRBV10-3; D call uncertain. CDR1 is ENHRY, CDR2 SYGVKD, per germline. The CDR3 is 13 amino acids. Between the trimmed V and J ends, which lost 4 bases and 3 bases, there was a span of 7 bases. In nucleotides, the CDR3 is TGTGCCATCAGTGCTGGACCCAATCAGCCCCAGCATTTT. It codes for CAISAGPNQPQHF.

The chain uses TRBV24-1 and TRBJ1-2; weak D call: TRBD1 (5 bases). The V end lost 4 bases, the J end lost 6 bases, and 11 bases lay between the germline ends. The CDR3 spans 13 residues. Germline CDR1 and CDR2: KGHDR and SFDVKD. The CDR3 protein is CATSDLGRNGYTF. In nucleotides, the CDR3 is TGTGCCACCAGTGACTTGGGACGGAATGGCTACACCTTC.

This clonotype was seen more than once but under ten times. The J gene is TRBJ2-5, the V gene TRBV5-1, with 7 nucleotides matching TRBD1. CDR3 length equals 16 residues. V lost 7 bases, J lost 2 bases, and 14 bases stayed unmatched. Germline CDR1 SGHRS, CDR2 YFSETQ. CDR3 residues: CASGKGEVQGQETQYF. CDR3 bases: TGCGCCAGCGGGAAAGGCGAGGTACAGGGGCAAGAGACCCAGTACTTC.

This rearrangement joins TRBV20-1 to TRBJ2-7; the D is unclear. V was clipped by 5 bases and J by 2 bases, with 16 bases between them. Germline values: CDR1 DFQATT, CDR2 SNEGSKA (reference sequence). This CDR3 comprises 14 residues. The CDR3 sequence: CSAAKFIGAYEQYF. Here the CDR3 DNA reads TGCAGTGCTGCTAAGTTCATTGGGGCCTACGAGCAGTACTTC.

The chain couples TRBV12-3 or TRBV12-4 to TRBJ2-2; D is tentatively TRBD1 or TRBD2 (5 bases each). The V end was cut by 3 bases, the J end by 7 bases, with 21 bases between. The CDR3 runs 17 residues. The DNA of the CDR3 is TGTGCCAGCAGTTTTATCCCCGGGGCTAGTGCGGGCGGGGAGCTGTTTTTT. Translated, it gives CASSFIPGASAGGELFF.

This clonotype was observed a handful of times. J is TRBJ2-7 and V is TRBV9, with D perhaps matching TRBD2 (6 bases). Germline V gene data show CDR1 as SGDLS and CDR2 as YYNGEE. The ends were cut back, 5 bases at V and 0 bases at J, with 15 bases in the middle. This CDR3 region has 15 residues. CDR3 in amino acids: CASSGDSSSSYEQYF. In DNA, the CDR3 is TGTGCCAGCAGTGGGGACTCCTCAAGCTCCTACGAGCAGTACTTC.

This clonotype was counted between two and nine times. The chain recombines TRBV3-1 with TRBJ1-1; no reliable D call. Germline-derived CDR1 and CDR2 are LGHDT and YNNKEL (reference sequence). Trimming left V 1 base short and J 3 bases short, with 12 bases between. This CDR3 is built from 15 residues. CDR3 coding DNA: TGTGCCAGCAGCCAAGGGCGGAACTATTACACTGAAGCTTTCTTT. Residues: CASSQGRNYYTEAFF.

The chain joins TRBV20-1 to TRBJ2-7; D gene uncertain. This CDR3 region has 15 residues. The germline V and J ends were trimmed by 0 bases and 1 base, with 13 bases remaining between them. Per the germline V gene, CDR1 is DFQATT and CDR2 is SNEGSKA (reference sequence). The DNA of the CDR3 is TGCAGTGCTAGAGATACGGCAGTTTCGTCCTACGAGCAGTACTTC. Protein product: CSARDTAVSSYEQYF.

The chain joins TRBV10-3 to TRBJ1-5, with D unresolved. V lost 2 bases and J lost 0, with 8 bases in between. Germline loops: CDR1 ENHRY, CDR2 SYGVKD. The CDR3 contains 15 residues. This CDR3 reads CAISEKGHSNQPQHF. In DNA form, the CDR3 reads TGTGCCATCAGTGAGAAGGGCCATAGCAATCAGCCCCAGCATTTT.